The next 15 T cell receptor beta chains were all read from a single sample in a study of Graves' ophthalmopathy and Graves' hyperthyroidism. TCR beta CDR3 amplification used RNA transcripts. Following a first-round RT-PCR that used HTBI primers, a second-round multiplex PCR was carried out. TCRdb reanalysed the multiplex PCR reads using MiXCR and keeps one entry per CDR3 protein. The data hold fewer than 250,000 distinct CDR3 sequences, with under 30% observed a single time. Sequencing was done on a sample of peripheral blood. All receptors come from a man between 45 and 60 years old with Graves' ophthalmopathy.

The V call is TRBV6-5, the J call TRBJ1-5, with D hard to call. Germline V gene lookup returns CDR1 MNHEY and CDR2 SVGAGI. The CDR3 sequence is 13 residues long. Between the trimmed V and J ends, which lost 2 bases and 7 bases, there was a span of 9 bases. For the CDR3, the DNA is TGTGCCAGCAGTTACACCATCGAACAGCCCCAGCATTTT. Translation: CASSYTIEQPQHF.

The chain uses TRBV6-2 or TRBV6-3 and TRBJ1-3, with unresolved D. The CDR3 is 15 residues long. Trimming removed 6 bases from V and 0 bases from J, with 12 bases in between. Germline V CDR1 and CDR2: MNHEY, SVGEGT. CDR3 coding DNA: TGTGCCAGCAGGTTATACAGACCCTCTGGAAACACCATATATTTT. Translation: CASRLYRPSGNTIYF.

This clonotype appeared once. This chain connects TRBV28 to TRBJ1-2; D possibly corresponds to TRBD1 (5 bases). This CDR3 region has 14 residues. Trimming removed 5 bases from V and 7 bases from J, with 17 bases in between. Looked up from germline, CDR1 is MDHEN and CDR2 is SYDVKM. CDR3 protein: CASSLGGRISGYTF. Written as DNA, the CDR3 is TGTGCCAGCAGTCTCGGGGGACGAATTAGTGGCTACACCTTC.

Ten or more counts support this clonotype. V and J are TRBV20-1 and TRBJ2-7, with TRBD2 matching 7 bases. The CDR3 runs to 14 residues. Trimming removed 1 base from V and 2 bases from J; junction bases left unmatched: 5. Germline V CDR1 and CDR2: DFQATT, SNEGSKA (reference sequence). CDR3 nucleotides: TGCAGTGCTAGAGGAGAAGCGGGACCCTACGAGCAGTACTTC. Protein product: CSARGEAGPYEQYF.

This clonotype has a count of ten or more. This rearrangement joins TRBV12-3 or TRBV12-4 to TRBJ1-6, with D tentatively TRBD1 (6 bases). Trimming stripped 6 bases from V and 9 bases from J, with 15 bases between. This CDR3 contains 14 residues. CDR3 sequence reads: CASSPGGGGSPLHF. CDR3 sequence (DNA): TGTGCCAGCAGCCCCGGAGGGGGAGGTTCACCCCTCCACTTT.

This clonotype was counted at least ten times. The rearrangement uses TRBV5-1 and TRBJ1-3, with a weak D call TRBD1 (5 bases). The ends were cut back, 1 base at V and 0 bases at J, with 17 bases in the middle. CDR1 is SGHRS and CDR2 is YFSETQ in the germline V gene. The CDR3 sequence is 18 residues long. The CDR3 protein is CASSLMRTFPFSGNTIYF. In DNA, the CDR3 is TGCGCCAGCAGCTTGATGCGGACATTTCCTTTCTCTGGAAACACCATATATTTT.

This clonotype was observed many times. This chain joins TRBV18 and TRBJ2-7, with D perhaps matching TRBD1 (6 bases). This CDR3 region has 15 residues. Germline CDR1 KGHSH, CDR2 LQKENI. V lost 8 bases to trimming and J lost 9 bases, with 26 bases between them. The chain's CDR3 is CASRKLTGGDFGQYF. The CDR3 DNA sequence: TGTGCCAGCCGCAAGCTGACAGGAGGAGATTTCGGGCAGTACTTC.

This clonotype was seen ten or more times. This rearrangement joins TRBV20-1 to TRBJ2-7; D possibly uses TRBD1 or TRBD2 (5 bases each). Trimming pared 4 bases from V and 7 bases from J, leaving 17 bases between. Germline CDR1 reads DFQATT; CDR2 reads SNEGSKA (reference sequence). CDR3 length: 13 residues. The CDR3 sequence: CSATAGTPGEQYF. Here the CDR3 DNA reads TGCAGTGCTACCGCCGGGACCCCTGGGGAGCAGTACTTC.

This clonotype was seen ten or more times. The chain links TRBV12-3 or TRBV12-4 to TRBJ2-7; TRBD1 is a possible D gene (5 bases). Deletions cut 5 bases from V and 2 bases from J, with 19 bases between. The CDR3 extends over 16 amino acids. The chain's CDR3 is CASSKKNRPAPYEQYF. For the CDR3, the DNA is TGTGCCAGCAGTAAGAAAAACAGGCCAGCACCCTACGAGCAGTACTTC.

At least ten counts were recorded for this clonotype. V usage is TRBV12-3 or TRBV12-4 and J usage is TRBJ1-1; no firm D call. V lost 6 bases and J lost 6, with 14 bases in between. The CDR3 extends over 13 amino acids. CDR3 region: CASRIRVDAEAFF. The CDR3 DNA reads as TGTGCCAGCAGGATAAGAGTTGACGCTGAAGCTTTCTTT.

Ten or more counts support this clonotype. The rearrangement joins TRBV2 to TRBJ2-7; 11 positions match TRBD2. Per germline, CDR1 SNHLY and CDR2 FYNNEI. Trimming at V came to 6 bases and at J to 3 bases, leaving 4 bases not matched to a gene. This CDR3 spans 14 amino acids. This chain's CDR3 is CASSGGLADYEQYF. The CDR3 DNA reads as TGTGCCAGCAGCGGGGGACTAGCGGACTACGAGCAGTACTTC.

This clonotype was seen once. This chain joins TRBV28 and TRBJ1-1; a possible D gene is TRBD1 (6 bases). Germline V CDR1 and CDR2: MDHEN, SYDVKM. V was pared by 10 bases and J by 5 bases, with 29 bases between. This CDR3 is built from 17 residues. The CDR3 DNA reads TGTGCCATCACGAGCTATTTGGGTGCGGCAGGGGAGACTGAAGCTTTCTTT. This sequence encodes CAITSYLGAAGETEAFF. The full variable domain, with the rest looked up from reference TRBV28 and TRBJ1-1, is DVKVTQSSRYLVKRTGEKVFLECVQDMDHENMFWYRQDPGLGLRLIYFSYDVKMKEKGDIPEGYSVSREKKERFSLILESASTNQTSMYLCAITSYLGAAGETEAFFGQGTRLTVV.

This clonotype appeared many times. The chain employs TRBV19 and TRBJ2-7, with D maybe TRBD1 (6 bases). This CDR3 spans 20 amino acids. CDR1 is LNHDA and CDR2 is SQIVND in the germline V gene (reference sequence). V lost 3 bases and J lost 0, with 27 bases in between. The CDR3 spells CASSIPRADSEAISSYEQYF. CDR3 in DNA: TGTGCCAGTAGTATCCCCAGGGCGGACAGTGAGGCTATCAGCTCCTACGAGCAGTACTTC.

At least ten counts were recorded for this clonotype. J is TRBJ2-7 and V is TRBV12-3 or TRBV12-4; possibly TRBD1 for D (6 bases). CDR3 size: 13 residues. V shed 4 bases and J shed 5 bases, with 12 bases lying between them. For the CDR3, the DNA is TGTGCCAGCAGTTGGACAGCGAGGGACGAGCAGTACTTC. It encodes CASSWTARDEQYF.

This clonotype appeared a few times. The rearrangement uses TRBV12-3 or TRBV12-4 and TRBJ2-7, with 12 bases identical to TRBD2. J gave up 2 bases and V 5 bases, and 4 bases lay outside the gene matches. The CDR3 length is 15 residues. CDR3 in amino acids: CASSAGLAGTYEQYF. CDR3 in DNA: TGTGCCAGCAGTGCTGGACTAGCGGGAACCTACGAGCAGTACTTC.